These 30 T cell receptor beta chains share one sample of origin, sequenced in a study of Ad26.COV2.S vaccination and SARS-CoV-2 variants. Data came from immunoSEQ multiplex PCR; TCRdb stores just in-frame clones and leaves some out. The sample includes roughly 350,000 clones, around 89% of them seen just once. Described treatment: 19 received Ad26.COV2.S at low or high dose, single or two shots; several received placebo; per-sample allocation not given. Sampling took place 63 days after the first vaccine or placebo injection. The sample consisted of peripheral blood, taken in a trial of Ad26.COV2.S vaccine versus placebo. These receptors were taken from a person aged 18-65 years who received the Ad26.COV2.S COVID-19 vaccine or a placebo.

The genes are TRBV7-9 and TRBJ2-1, with D hard to call. Germline V gene data show CDR1 as SEHNR and CDR2 as FQNEAQ (reference sequence). The V end was cut by 6 bases, the J end by 6 bases, with 6 bases between. The CDR3 is 11 residues long. The DNA for the CDR3 is TGTGCCAGCAGATTGGGCAATGAGCAGTTCTTC. Translating gives CASRLGNEQFF.

The V call is TRBV7-9, the J call TRBJ1-1; tentatively, D is TRBD1 (6 bases). V shed 3 bases and J shed 8 bases, with 10 bases lying between them. This CDR3 is 12 amino acids long. CDR1 is SEHNR, CDR2 FQNEAQ, per germline (reference sequence). This chain's CDR3 is CASSLGGPEAFF. As DNA, the CDR3 is TGTGCCAGCAGCTTGGGGGGGCCCGAAGCTTTCTTT.

The chain combines TRBV27 with TRBJ2-2, with 9 bases fitting TRBD1. The CDR3 totals 16 residues. Germline loops: CDR1 MNHEY, CDR2 SMNVEV (reference sequence). Trimming took 10 bases from V and 6 from J; bases not matched to a gene: 15. DNA for the CDR3: TGTGCCACCACTTCGGAGGGACAGGGATTATCCGGGGAGCTGTTTTTT. This sequence encodes CATTSEGQGLSGELFF.

The rearrangement joins TRBV2 to TRBJ1-3, with TRBD1 as a possible D gene (5 bases). V was clipped by 4 bases and J by 4 bases, with 17 bases between them. The germline V gene has CDR1 SNHLY and CDR2 FYNNEI. The CDR3 consists of 16 residues. As DNA, the CDR3 is TGTGCCAGCAGTGTCGACAGTTATTCATCGGGAAACACCATATATTTT. Its protein is CASSVDSYSSGNTIYF.

The count of this clone is one. This sequence joins TRBV18 and TRBJ2-1; D is unresolved. Between the trimmed V and J ends, which lost 3 bases and 9 bases, there was a span of 15 bases. This CDR3 contains 14 residues. Germline V gene sequence: CDR1 KGHSH, CDR2 LQKENI. The CDR3 reads CASSPLTSGGEQFF. CDR3 bases: TGTGCCAGCTCACCCCTCACATCCGGCGGTGAGCAGTTCTTC.

This clone was detected once. The chain combines TRBV5-4 with TRBJ2-1; D is possibly TRBD1 or TRBD2 (6 bases each). V was cut by 1 base and J by 0 bases, with 8 bases left in between. Germline-derived CDR1 and CDR2 are SGHNT and YYREEE (reference sequence). The CDR3 loop spans 15 amino acids. DNA for the CDR3: TGTGCCAGCAGCTTGACGGGGGCCTCCTACAATGAGCAGTTCTTC. Its translation: CASSLTGASYNEQFF.

The V and J genes are TRBV7-6 and TRBJ1-1; D gene unclear. Germline lookup yields CDR1 SGHVS and CDR2 FNYEAQ. This CDR3 is built from 16 residues. V was cut by 5 bases and J by 0 bases, with 16 bases left in between. This CDR3 is CASSPRLGRVNTEAFF. The CDR3 bases are TGTGCCAGCAGCCCCCGGTTAGGGAGGGTGAACACTGAAGCTTTCTTT.

The chain recombines TRBV9 with TRBJ2-2, with 12 bases fitting TRBD2. The CDR3 has 16 residues. Per germline, CDR1 SGDLS and CDR2 YYNGEE. V lost 3 bases, J lost 2 bases, and 2 bases stayed unmatched. The CDR3 sequence: CASSGTSGVNTGELFF. CDR3 coding DNA: TGTGCCAGCAGCGGGACTAGCGGGGTTAACACCGGGGAGCTGTTTTTT.

The chain employs TRBV9 and TRBJ2-7; D is unclear. Germline assignment: CDR1 SGDLS and CDR2 YYNGEE. The CDR3 contains 18 residues. Deletions cut 0 bases from V and 0 bases from J, with 19 bases between. CDR3 protein: CASSVAQLPGPGSYEQYF. The CDR3 region has the DNA TGTGCCAGCAGCGTAGCACAGCTTCCCGGCCCGGGCTCCTACGAGCAGTACTTC.

This chain links TRBV2 with TRBJ2-3; D tentatively reads TRBD1 or TRBD2 (5 bases each). CDR1 is SNHLY and CDR2 is FYNNEI in the germline V gene. The CDR3 has 15 residues. V shed 6 bases and J shed 5 bases, with 18 bases lying between them. CDR3 nucleotides: TGTGCCAGCAGCTCCGGGACCCCCCGGCGAGATACGCAGTATTTT. Translated, it gives CASSSGTPRRDTQYF.

This clone was seen once. The chain links TRBV4-1 to TRBJ1-1; no clear D. This CDR3 spans 15 amino acids. Trimming left V 4 bases short and J 0 bases short, with 12 bases between. Germline V CDR1 and CDR2: MGHRA, YSYEKL. The CDR3 region has the DNA TGCGCCAGCAGCCTCCTAGAACGAATGAACACTGAAGCTTTCTTT. Its translation: CASSLLERMNTEAFF.

The V and J genes are TRBV5-4 and TRBJ1-5; TRBD1 is a possible D gene (6 bases). The V end was cut by 4 bases, the J end by 7 bases, with 15 bases between. The length of the CDR3 is 14 residues. Germline V gives CDR1 SGHNT, CDR2 YYREEE (reference sequence). In DNA form, the CDR3 reads TGTGCCAGCAGCGTCATGGGCACAGGGCAGCCCCAGCATTTT. Translating gives CASSVMGTGQPQHF.

The chain recombines TRBV18 with TRBJ1-4, with 7 bases that match TRBD1. In germline, CDR1 is KGHSH, CDR2 LQKENI. V shed 3 bases and J 7 bases; nucleotides not matched to a gene: 8. The CDR3 contains 15 residues. This CDR3 reads CASSPGQDEGEKLFF. CDR3 coding DNA: TGTGCCAGCTCACCCGGACAGGACGAAGGTGAAAAACTGTTTTTT. Complete variable domain (other parts from reference TRBV18 and TRBJ1-4): NAGVMQNPRHLVRRRGQEARLRCSPMKGHSHVYWYRQLPEEGLKFMVYLQKENIIDESGMPKERFSAEFPKEGPSILRIQQVVRGDSAAYFCASSPGQDEGEKLFFGSGTQLSVL.

The chain joins TRBV10-3 to TRBJ1-2, with D uncertain. The ends were cut back, 2 bases at V and 8 bases at J, with 9 bases in the middle. Germline values: CDR1 ENHRY, CDR2 SYGVKD. The CDR3 sequence is 12 residues long. In DNA form, the CDR3 reads TGTGCCATCAGTGAGGGGTTGTCAGGCTACACCTTC. It is translated as CAISEGLSGYTF.

The gene calls are TRBV28 and TRBJ2-7; a weak D match, TRBD2 (6 bases). The germline V and J ends were trimmed by 3 bases and 2 bases, with 14 bases remaining between them. Germline V lookup: CDR1 MDHEN, CDR2 SYDVKM. CDR3 length equals 15 residues. The CDR3: CASSFEGGTAYEQYF. The CDR3 DNA sequence: TGTGCCAGCAGTTTTGAGGGCGGGACTGCCTACGAGCAGTACTTC.

Only one count was recorded for this clone. This sequence joins TRBV7-9 and TRBJ2-2; tentatively, D is TRBD2 (5 bases). Germline loops: CDR1 SEHNR, CDR2 FQNEAQ (reference sequence). The V and J ends lost 3 bases and 0 bases respectively, with 14 bases between them. The CDR3 is 17 residues long. The CDR3 coding sequence is TGTGCCAGCAGCTTCCCCGGGGAGAAGGCGAACACCGGGGAGCTGTTTTTT. It specifies CASSFPGEKANTGELFF.

The rearrangement links TRBV19 to TRBJ2-5; D remains ambiguous. Trimming removed 3 bases at V and 2 bases at J, with 10 bases between. The CDR3 is 14 residues long. CDR1 is LNHDA and CDR2 is SQIVND in the germline V gene (reference sequence). In DNA form, the CDR3 reads TGTGCCAGTAGTATTTCGGCGGAACAAGAGACCCAGTACTTC. It encodes CASSISAEQETQYF.

The rearrangement links TRBV28 to TRBJ1-4; D is possibly TRBD1 (5 bases). CDR1 and CDR2 (germline): MDHEN, SYDVKM. The CDR3 totals 15 residues. The V and J ends lost 2 bases and 0 bases respectively, with 7 bases between them. CDR3 loop: CASSLAGATNEKLFF. The CDR3 bases are TGTGCCAGCAGTTTAGCGGGGGCAACTAATGAAAAACTGTTTTTT.

The chain joins TRBV3-1 (or the pseudogene TRBV3-2) to TRBJ1-4; 7 bases align to TRBD1. Trimming cost V 4 bases and J 8 bases; bases outside gene matches: 4. The CDR3 has 13 residues. The germline V gene has CDR1 LGHDT and CDR2 YNNKEL (reference sequence). The CDR3: CASSRDREEKLFF. The CDR3 DNA reads TGTGCCAGCAGCCGAGACAGGGAAGAAAAACTGTTTTTT.

The J gene is TRBJ2-2, the V gene TRBV25-1; D gene uncertain. The CDR3 runs to 16 residues. V gave up 3 bases and J gave up 5 bases, with 16 bases separating them. Germline V CDR1 and CDR2: MGHDK, SYGVNS. The CDR3: CASSDPAGHWTGELFF. For the CDR3, the DNA is TGTGCCAGCAGTGACCCGGCCGGCCATTGGACCGGGGAGCTGTTTTTT. Full variable domain (outside the CDR3, taken from reference TRBV25-1 and TRBJ2-2): EADIYQTPRYLVIGTGKKITLECSQTMGHDKMYWYQQDPGMELHLIHYSYGVNSTEKGDLSSESTVSRIRTEHFPLTLESARPSHTSQYLCASSDPAGHWTGELFFGEGSRLTVL.

The chain joins TRBV19 to TRBJ2-2; TRBD2 matches 14 bases. V lost 8 bases and J lost 5; bases outside the gene matches: 10. Germline assignment: CDR1 LNHDA and CDR2 SQIVND (reference sequence). The CDR3 totals 17 residues. The CDR3 loop is CASAGTSGRRRTGELFF. CDR3 sequence (DNA): TGTGCCAGTGCCGGGACTAGCGGGAGACGGAGGACCGGGGAGCTGTTTTTT.

This clone was seen ten or more times. V and J are TRBV5-1 and TRBJ1-5; D perhaps matches TRBD1 (5 bases). In germline, CDR1 is SGHRS, CDR2 YFSETQ. The V gene lost 1 base and the J gene lost 5 bases, with 10 bases spanning the gap. The CDR3 has 14 amino acids. CDR3 region: CASSLNGGDQPQHF. DNA of the CDR3: TGCGCCAGCAGCTTGAACGGGGGTGATCAGCCCCAGCATTTT.

The rearrangement uses TRBV28 and TRBJ1-6, with TRBD1 identical over 8 bases. V was clipped by 2 bases and J by 7 bases; unmatched bases: 4. Germline CDR1 MDHEN, CDR2 SYDVKM. The CDR3 runs 15 residues. CDR3 sequence reads: CASSLAGGANSPLHF. CDR3 bases: TGTGCCAGCAGTTTAGCAGGGGGCGCGAATTCACCCCTCCACTTT.

The J gene is TRBJ1-2, the V gene TRBV5-6, with D possibly TRBD1 on 5 matching bases. Germline assignment: CDR1 SGHDT and CDR2 YYEEEE. The CDR3 runs 12 residues. The germline V and J ends were trimmed by 1 base and 8 bases, with 9 bases remaining between them. CDR3 protein: CASSLRGGGYTF. CDR3 sequence (DNA): TGTGCCAGCAGCTTGAGGGGTGGCGGCTACACCTTC.

The chain carries TRBV6-2 or TRBV6-3 and TRBJ2-3; TRBD1 or TRBD2 may be the D gene (5 bases each). Deletions cut 2 bases from V and 5 bases from J, with 14 bases between. From germline, CDR1 is MNHEY and CDR2 SVGEGT. The CDR3 runs 15 residues. CDR3 sequence reads: CASSYAGLGRDTQYF. The DNA of the CDR3 is TGTGCCAGCAGTTACGCAGGGCTTGGGAGAGATACGCAGTATTTT.

The genes are TRBV6-5 and TRBJ2-7; 8 nucleotides agree with TRBD1. This CDR3 spans 14 amino acids. Germline V CDR1 and CDR2: MNHEY, SVGAGI. The junction had 9 bases not matched to a gene; V was cut back by 4 bases and J by 7 bases. Written as DNA, the CDR3 is TGTGCCAGCAGTTTACAGGACAGGGCCGGGGAGCAGTACTTC. It translates to CASSLQDRAGEQYF.

The chain joins TRBV20-1 to TRBJ1-5; 8 bases match TRBD1. The germline V gene encodes CDR1 DFQATT and CDR2 SNEGSKA (reference sequence). CDR3 size: 15 residues. J lost 2 bases, V lost 3 bases, and 6 bases had no gene match. This CDR3 reads CSASSGGFGNQPQHF. The DNA of the CDR3 is TGCAGTGCTAGTTCAGGGGGCTTTGGCAATCAGCCCCAGCATTTT.

V and J are TRBV2 and TRBJ1-5; a weak D match, TRBD1 (6 bases). CDR1 and CDR2 from the germline V gene are SNHLY and FYNNEI. This CDR3 is built from 14 residues. V lost 11 bases and J 2 bases, leaving 16 bases between the germline ends. Here the CDR3 reads CAGSRDNRNQPQHF. CDR3 coding DNA: TGTGCCGGATCCCGGGACAACCGCAATCAGCCCCAGCATTTT.

The chain recombines TRBV5-4 with TRBJ2-1; 11 bases match TRBD2. This CDR3 has 16 residues. The trim removed 1 base at V and 7 bases at J, leaving 7 bases unmatched. Per the germline V gene, CDR1 is SGHNT and CDR2 is YYREEE (reference sequence). CDR3 nucleotides: TGTGCCAGCAGCTTGCCTACTAGCGGGGGAGGTAATGAGCAGTTCTTC. Amino acids: CASSLPTSGGGNEQFF.

The chain is built from TRBV19 and TRBJ1-6; D is unresolved. In germline, CDR1 is LNHDA, CDR2 SQIVND (reference sequence). The CDR3 has 15 residues. V lost 4 bases and J lost 6, with 13 bases in between. The CDR3 nucleotides are TGTGCCAGTAGTAGAACACCCTCGGGTAATTCACCCCTCCACTTT. Its translation is CASSRTPSGNSPLHF. Full variable domain (remainder filled in from reference TRBV19 and TRBJ1-6): DGGITQSPKYLFRKEGQNVTLSCEQNLNHDAMYWYRQDPGQGLRLIYYSQIVNDFQKGDIAEGYSVSREKKESFPLTVTSAQKNPTAFYLCASSRTPSGNSPLHFGNGTRLTVT.